The 12 T cell receptor beta chains listed next were all sequenced from one sample in a study of kidney transplant recipient with SARS-CoV-2 infection. TCRdb itself ran the reads through MiXCR, one entry per CDR3 protein. Among about 240,000 distinct CDR3 sequences listed, under 30% were seen once. The sequencing used a blood sample, collected at baseline and on roughly day 120 from a kidney transplant recipient. All receptors derive from a male patient between 25 and 39 years old who had COVID-19 and was a kidney transplant recipient. Some T cells may trace back to the graft donor.

A note on this clonotype: Since a much larger clone is just one base distant, this may be a read error. The rearrangement links TRBV11-2 to TRBJ2-3; 11 nucleotides align to TRBD1. Germline CDR1 SGHAT, CDR2 FQNNGV. The CDR3 covers 15 residues. With 2 bases clipped from V and 4 bases from J, the junction kept 2 bases outside the gene matches. CDR3 in amino acids: CASSLRTGGADTQYF. CDR3 DNA sequence: TGTGCCAGCAGCTTAAGGACAGGGGGCGCAGATACGCAGTATTTT.

This clonotype appeared a single time. A read error is possible here, since a much larger clone lies one base away. This chain joins TRBV6-5 and TRBJ1-2, with D tentatively TRBD1 (5 bases). Trimming removed 5 bases from V and 7 bases from J, with 26 bases in between. The germline V gene has CDR1 MNHEY and CDR2 SVGAGI. CDR3 size: 17 residues. In nucleotides, the CDR3 is TGTGCCAGCAGTGGGGCCAGGGAATGTAGAAAGACCTGTGGCTACACCTTC. Translated, it gives CASSGARECRKTCGYTF.

Worth noting for this clonotype: A single base separates this from a much larger clone, so it may be a read error. This sequence joins TRBV28 and TRBJ1-1; 7 nucleotides match TRBD1. Germline V gene lookup returns CDR1 MDHEN and CDR2 SYDVKM. J lost 5 bases, V lost 8 bases, and 17 bases had no gene match. The CDR3 sequence is 16 residues long. In DNA form, the CDR3 reads TGTGCCAGCCCTCCGGAGGGGGCAATCCAGTGGACTGAAGCTTTCTTT. Amino acids: CASPPEGAIQWTEAFF.

This clonotype was observed many times. The chain combines TRBV15 with TRBJ2-5, with a possible D match to TRBD2 (6 bases). Germline assignment: CDR1 LNHNV and CDR2 YYDKDF (reference sequence). The CDR3 loop spans 16 amino acids. Trimming took 8 bases from V and 1 from J, leaving 20 bases between them. In DNA, the CDR3 is TGTGCCACCTCAGCGTCGGGAGCGGGTGTCCAAGAGACCCAGTACTTC. Protein product: CATSASGAGVQETQYF.

A word on this clonotype: This may stem from a read error, because a much larger clone lies one nucleotide away. The J gene is TRBJ1-2, the V gene TRBV27; D is unclear. The germline gives CDR1 MNHEY, CDR2 SMNVEV (reference sequence). This CDR3 has 13 residues. CDR3 amino acids: CAGSSGPDYGYTF. Here the CDR3 DNA reads TGTGCCGGCAGTTCCGGCCCCGACTATGGCTACACCTTC.

Comments on this clonotype: Possible read error: a much larger clone is one base away. CDR3 sequence reads: CASSHTGLVSGYERYF. The CDR3 DNA is TGTGCCAGCAGTCACACAGGATTAGTGTCGGGCTACGAGCGGTACTTC. This rearrangement joins TRBV28 to TRBJ2-7, with D possibly matching TRBD1 (5 bases). This CDR3 has 16 residues. The germline V gene has CDR1 MDHEN and CDR2 SYDVKM.

This clonotype was found many times. CDR3 sequence: CSGTQGPGNTIYF. In DNA, the CDR3 is TGCAGTGGGACACAGGGACCCGGAAACACCATATATTTT. The V and J genes are TRBV20-1 and TRBJ1-3; weak D call: TRBD1 (6 bases). V was trimmed by 7 bases and J by 4 bases, leaving 14 bases between them. This CDR3 spans 13 amino acids. Per germline, CDR1 DFQATT and CDR2 SNEGSKA (reference sequence).

This clonotype was counted ten times or more. This CDR3 reads CASSETTGGLTGQPQHF. DNA of the CDR3: TGTGCCAGCAGCGAGACTACAGGGGGCCTAACAGGGCAGCCCCAGCATTTT. The chain carries TRBV2 and TRBJ1-5, with TRBD1 matching 9 bases. CDR3 length: 17 amino acids. The V segment lost 6 bases and the J segment 7 bases; nucleotides outside the gene matches: 16. Germline CDR1 and CDR2: SNHLY and FYNNEI. Filled out from reference TRBV2 and TRBJ1-5, the complete variable domain reads EPEVTQTPSHQVTQMGQEVILRCVPISNHLYFYWYRQILGQKVEFLVSFYNNEISEKSEIFDDQFSVERPDGSNFTLKIRSTKLEDSAMYFCASSETTGGLTGQPQHFGDGTRLSIL.

This clonotype was observed many times. The chain couples TRBV9 to TRBJ2-2; D ambiguous. The CDR3 sequence is 13 residues long. In germline, CDR1 is SGDLS, CDR2 YYNGEE. Trimming took off 7 bases at V and 0 bases at J, with 7 bases between the two ends. DNA of the CDR3: TGTGCCAGCGGACCAACGAACACCGGGGAGCTGTTTTTT. Residues: CASGPTNTGELFF.

In its sample, this clonotype was seen many times. The rearrangement uses TRBV3-1 and TRBJ2-7; D assignment may be TRBD1 or TRBD2 (6 bases each). Germline-derived CDR1 and CDR2 are LGHDT and YNNKEL (reference sequence). CDR3 size: 16 residues. The V end lost 4 bases, the J end lost 6 bases, and 22 bases lay between the germline ends. CDR3 loop: CASSPHPRGRAGEQYF. CDR3 nucleotide sequence: TGTGCCAGCAGCCCCCACCCCCGGGGGCGAGCGGGCGAGCAGTACTTC.

The sample holds many counts of this clonotype. The chain employs TRBV6-4 and TRBJ2-2; 7 positions agree with TRBD1. V shed 0 bases, J shed 4 bases, and the junction held 2 bases outside the gene matches. The V gene's germline CDR1 is MRHNA and CDR2 SNTAGT. The length of the CDR3 is 15 residues. DNA of the CDR3: TGTGCCAGCAGTGACTCGGCAGGGGGCACCGGGGAGCTGTTTTTT. It codes for CASSDSAGGTGELFF.

This clonotype was seen at least ten times. This chain connects TRBV5-8 to TRBJ1-4, with 10 bases matching TRBD1. Germline CDR1 reads SGHTS; CDR2 reads YDEGEE. V dropped 5 bases and J dropped 8; count of bases not matched to a gene: 12. The CDR3 runs to 16 residues. The CDR3 here is CASRKDRGEFSEKLFF. The CDR3, as DNA: TGTGCCAGCAGGAAGGACAGGGGGGAGTTTTCCGAAAAACTGTTTTTT. Complete variable domain (other parts from reference TRBV5-8 and TRBJ1-4): EAGVTQSPTHLIKTRGQQATLRCSPISGHTSVYWYQQALGLGLQFLLWYDEGEERNRGNFPPRFSGRQFPNYSSELNVNALELEDSALYLCASRKDRGEFSEKLFFGSGTQLSVL.